This T cell receptor (beta chain) was found in a study of CD8 T cells in ankylosing spondylitis. Points from the study as a whole: In ankylosing spondylitis blood, a motif of roughly eight highly homologous TCR beta variants appeared characteristic.

TCRdb reprocessed the 5' RACE reads via MiXCR and lists one record per CDR3 protein. This table has 350,000 to 450,000 distinct CDR3 sequences, 20% to 25% appearing once. This CDR3 comprises 15 residues. V dropped 6 bases and J dropped 1; count of bases not matched to a gene: 7. Germline-derived CDR1 and CDR2 are MNHNS and SASEGT. This clonotype was counted between two and nine times. The antigen is unknown. The sample was blood, either unsorted or a sorted T cell fraction (not recorded which). The receptor's source is a male donor with ankylosing spondylitis or in good health (not recorded which). The chain joins TRBV6-1 to TRBJ2-3, with 7 nucleotides matching TRBD1. The CDR3 protein is CASRPPGGGTDTQYF. CDR3 nucleotides: TGTGCCAGCAGGCCCCCAGGGGGAGGCACAGATACGCAGTATTTT.